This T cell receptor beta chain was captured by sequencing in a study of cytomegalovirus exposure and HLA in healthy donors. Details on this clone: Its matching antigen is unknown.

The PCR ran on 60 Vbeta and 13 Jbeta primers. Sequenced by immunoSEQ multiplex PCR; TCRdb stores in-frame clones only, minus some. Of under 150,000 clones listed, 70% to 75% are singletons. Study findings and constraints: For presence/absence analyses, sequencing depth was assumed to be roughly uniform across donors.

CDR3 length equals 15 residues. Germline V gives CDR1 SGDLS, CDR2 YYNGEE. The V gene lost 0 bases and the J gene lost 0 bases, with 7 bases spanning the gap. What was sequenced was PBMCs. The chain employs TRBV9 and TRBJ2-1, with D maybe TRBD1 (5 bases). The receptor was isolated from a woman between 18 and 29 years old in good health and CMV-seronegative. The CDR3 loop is CASSVGDSSYNEQFF. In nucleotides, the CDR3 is TGTGCCAGCAGCGTAGGTGACAGCTCCTACAATGAGCAGTTCTTC.